The 15 T cell receptor beta chains given below trace back to one sample, sequenced in a study of cytomegalovirus exposure and HLA in healthy donors (dated by TCRdb to 2017 to 2019). The library was obtained by the immunoSEQ multiplex PCR assay. For the multiplex PCR, a mixture combining 60 forward primers for TCR Vbeta segments and 13 reverse primers for TCR Jbeta segments was used. TCRdb holds this immuneACCESS table with in-frame rearrangements only. Some clones are missing; in checked studies, unresolved V genes explain under half, and the rest has no known cause. The sample data list almost 65,000 clones, and about three quarters of these were observed just once. The ten largest clones add up to 5% of the sample. Sequencing was carried out using PBMCs. Receptors originate from a male donor in good health and CMV-seropositive.

V is TRBV5-8 and J is TRBJ1-6; 8 bases agree with TRBD1. CDR3 length: 20 residues. V was clipped by 4 bases and J by 0 bases; unmatched bases: 15. Germline assignment: CDR1 SGHTS and CDR2 YDEGEE. The CDR3 DNA reads TGTGCCAGCAGCCGCTTGGACAGGGTGACTTCTAGCTCCTATAATTCACCCCTCCACTTT. Protein product: CASSRLDRVTSSSYNSPLHF. Complete variable domain (other parts from reference TRBV5-8 and TRBJ1-6): EAGVTQSPTHLIKTRGQQATLRCSPISGHTSVYWYQQALGLGLQFLLWYDEGEERNRGNFPPRFSGRQFPNYSSELNVNALELEDSALYLCASSRLDRVTSSSYNSPLHFGNGTRLTVT.

V usage is TRBV28 and J usage is TRBJ1-5; weak D call: TRBD1 (6 bases). Germline V CDR1 and CDR2: MDHEN, SYDVKM. Trimming pared 5 bases from V and 2 bases from J, leaving 16 bases between. The CDR3 is made up of 16 amino acids. CDR3: CASSPGQMGGNQPQHF. Here the CDR3 DNA reads TGTGCCAGCAGTCCCGGACAGATGGGTGGCAATCAGCCCCAGCATTTT.

The chain recombines TRBV18 with TRBJ2-5, with D possibly matching TRBD2 (5 bases). CDR1 KGHSH and CDR2 LQKENI come from the germline V gene. The V gene lost 2 bases and the J gene lost 10 bases, with 14 bases spanning the gap. This CDR3 region has 13 residues. In nucleotides, the CDR3 is TGTGCCAGCTCACCAAACTCGTGGGGAGACCAGTACTTC. Its translation: CASSPNSWGDQYF.

J is TRBJ2-2 and V is TRBV19; no clear D. Trimming took off 5 bases at V and 4 bases at J, with 11 bases between the two ends. Looked up from germline, CDR1 is LNHDA and CDR2 is SQIVND (reference sequence). The CDR3 consists of 14 residues. The CDR3 protein is CASSALRSTGELFF. Written as DNA, the CDR3 is TGTGCCAGTAGTGCCCTACGGTCCACCGGGGAGCTGTTTTTT.

The chain employs TRBV29-1 and TRBJ1-1; TRBD1 matches 7 bases. The CDR3 loop spans 14 amino acids. Germline CDR1 is SQVTM and CDR2 is ANQGSEA. The J segment lost 0 bases and the V segment lost 5 bases, leaving 6 bases of the junction unmatched. In nucleotides, the CDR3 is TGCAGCGTTACACCAGGGGGTGTGAACACTGAAGCTTTCTTT. Its protein product is CSVTPGGVNTEAFF. Based on the CDR3 plus reference TRBV29-1 and TRBJ1-1, the full variable domain is SAVISQKPSRDICQRGTSLTIQCQVDSQVTMMFWYRQQPGQSLTLIATANQGSEATYESGFVIDKFPISRPNLTFSTLTVSNMSPEDSSIYLCSVTPGGVNTEAFFGQGTRLTVV.

The chain carries TRBV5-4 and TRBJ2-3, with D tentatively TRBD1 (6 bases). This CDR3 has 16 amino acids. Between the trimmed V and J ends, which lost 4 bases and 0 bases, there was a span of 15 bases. Germline V gene lookup returns CDR1 SGHNT and CDR2 YYREEE (reference sequence). The CDR3 spells CASSLGQKLSTDTQYF. The CDR3 nucleotides read TGTGCCAGCAGCCTAGGACAGAAACTTAGCACAGATACGCAGTATTTT. Variable domain in full (rest from reference TRBV5-4 and TRBJ2-3): ETGVTQSPTHLIKTRGQQVTLRCSSQSGHNTVSWYQQALGQGPQFIFQYYREEENGRGNFPPRFSGLQFPNYSSELNVNALELDDSALYLCASSLGQKLSTDTQYFGPGTRLTVL.

This clone was seen a handful of times. The rearrangement joins TRBV7-9 to TRBJ2-2; no reliable D call. CDR1 and CDR2 from the germline V gene are SEHNR and FQNEAQ (reference sequence). With 5 bases removed from V and 2 bases from J, the gap between germline ends came to 9 bases. There are 14 residues in the CDR3. The CDR3 region is CASSPTPNTGELFF. CDR3 in DNA: TGTGCCAGCAGCCCCACTCCAAACACCGGGGAGCTGTTTTTT.

Here the CDR3 reads CASSQRGARYGTDTQYF. The CDR3 nucleotides read TGCGCCAGCAGCCAACGGGGGGCGCGGTACGGCACAGATACGCAGTATTTT. V is TRBV4-3 and J is TRBJ2-3; tentative D call: TRBD2 (7 bases). CDR1 is LGHNA, CDR2 YSLEER, per germline. V lost 2 bases and J 1 base, leaving 16 bases between the germline ends. This CDR3 has 17 amino acids.

The chain combines TRBV30 with TRBJ2-3; 8 bases are shared with TRBD1. V lost 5 bases and J lost 2; bases outside the gene matches: 9. From germline, CDR1 is GTSNPN and CDR2 SVGIG (reference sequence). CDR3 size: 15 residues. CDR3 sequence (DNA): TGTGCCTGGGCCGGGACAGGAGCTGACACAGATACGCAGTATTTT. It specifies CAWAGTGADTDTQYF.

V usage is TRBV7-2 and J usage is TRBJ2-3; D possibly corresponds to TRBD2 (6 bases). V was clipped by 1 base and J by 6 bases, with 8 bases between them. The CDR3 loop spans 13 amino acids. Germline values: CDR1 SGHTA, CDR2 FQGNSA. CDR3 nucleotides: TGTGCCAGCAGCTTAGTTGGGAGGGATACGCAGTATTTT. This encodes CASSLVGRDTQYF. Variable domain in full (rest from reference TRBV7-2 and TRBJ2-3): GAGVSQSPSNKVTEKGKDVELRCDPISGHTALYWYRQSLGQGLEFLIYFQGNSAPDKSGLPSDRFSAERTGGSVSTLTIQRTQQEDSAVYLCASSLVGRDTQYFGPGTRLTVL.

The chain recombines TRBV4-1 with TRBJ2-1, with D unclear. CDR3 length: 14 amino acids. Germline V gene lookup returns CDR1 MGHRA and CDR2 YSYEKL. With 4 bases removed from V and 6 bases from J, the gap between germline ends came to 13 bases. CDR3 sequence: CASSPPLGSNEQFF. The CDR3 nucleotides are TGCGCCAGCAGCCCACCGCTAGGATCCAATGAGCAGTTCTTC.

The genes are TRBV12-2 and TRBJ2-5; the D segment call TRBD1 is taken from the table without a DNA check. TRBV12-2 is a pseudogene. The CDR3 length is 19 residues. CDR3 in amino acids: CASRLGNRDERGKQETQYF. For the CDR3, the DNA is TGTGCAAGTCGCTTAGGGAACAGGGACGAGAGAGGGAAACAAGAGACCCAGTACTTC.

This clone was observed a single time. The rearrangement uses TRBV7-9 and TRBJ2-5, with 8 bases that match TRBD1. The length of the CDR3 is 14 residues. Unmatched junction bases numbered 1, after V lost 1 base and J lost 3 bases. Germline V lookup: CDR1 SEHNR, CDR2 FQNEAQ (reference sequence). CDR3 nucleotides: TGTGCCAGCAGCTTAGGGGACAGGAAAGAGACCCAGTACTTC. Its protein is CASSLGDRKETQYF.

The V and J genes are TRBV7-9 and TRBJ2-4; 8 bases align to TRBD1. The V gene's germline CDR1 is SEHNR and CDR2 FQNEAQ (reference sequence). The J segment lost 3 bases and the V segment lost 1 base, leaving 11 bases of the junction unmatched. The CDR3 spans 18 residues. Here the CDR3 DNA reads TGTGCCAGCAGCTTAGGGGACAGGCTGGGTTCCCACAAAAACATTCAGTACTTC. Its translation: CASSLGDRLGSHKNIQYF.

The gene calls are TRBV27 and TRBJ1-1, with D possibly TRBD1 on 5 matching bases. CDR1 and CDR2 (germline): MNHEY, SMNVEV (reference sequence). The ends were cut back, 6 bases at V and 1 base at J, with 18 bases in the middle. This CDR3 is built from 16 residues. In DNA, the CDR3 is TGTGCCAGCAGCGCGGGGCCCCGGTGGGAGAACACTGAAGCTTTCTTT. Encoded protein: CASSAGPRWENTEAFF.